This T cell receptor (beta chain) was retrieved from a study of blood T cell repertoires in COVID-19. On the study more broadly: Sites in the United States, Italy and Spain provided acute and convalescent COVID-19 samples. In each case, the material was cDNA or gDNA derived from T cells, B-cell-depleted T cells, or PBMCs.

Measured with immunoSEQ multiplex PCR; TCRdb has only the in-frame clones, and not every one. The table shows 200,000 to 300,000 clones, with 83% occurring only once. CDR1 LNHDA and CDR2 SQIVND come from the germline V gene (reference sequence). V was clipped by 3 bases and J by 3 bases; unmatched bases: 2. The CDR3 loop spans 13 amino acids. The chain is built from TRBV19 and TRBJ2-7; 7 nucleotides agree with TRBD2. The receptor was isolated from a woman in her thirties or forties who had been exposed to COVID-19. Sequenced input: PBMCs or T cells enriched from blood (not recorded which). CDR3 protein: CASSISGFYEQYF. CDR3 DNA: TGTGCCAGTAGTATTAGCGGGTTCTACGAGCAGTACTTC.